Each of the 29 T cell receptor beta chains below was sequenced from the same sample in a study of blood T cell repertoires in COVID-19. The table came from immunoSEQ multiplex PCR; TCRdb's copy has only in-frame clones and leaves some out. The repertoire includes about 28,000 clones, around nine tenths of them detected once, and around 6.2% sits in the top ten. Sample: peripheral blood. The source is a human donor in a cohort sampled during active COVID-19.

This sequence joins TRBV25-1 and TRBJ2-5, with TRBD2 matching 8 bases. The CDR3 consists of 13 residues. V lost 7 bases and J lost 7; bases outside the gene matches: 8. The germline CDR1 and CDR2 sequences are MGHDK and SYGVNS. CDR3 bases: TGTGCCAGCACGGGAGGGACCTCCGGGACCCAGTACTTC. This sequence encodes CASTGGTSGTQYF.

This sequence joins TRBV19 and TRBJ2-3; TRBD1 matches at 8 bases. This CDR3 contains 14 residues. J was trimmed by 3 bases and V by 5 bases; bases with no gene match: 4. Germline CDR1 is LNHDA and CDR2 is SQIVND (reference sequence). In DNA, the CDR3 is TGTGCCAGTAGTCCCGGACAGGGAACAGATACGCAGTATTTT. Its translation is CASSPGQGTDTQYF.

The chain employs TRBV14 and TRBJ2-7; TRBD1 matches at 8 bases. After removal of 3 bases from V and 4 bases from J, the junction contained 8 bases not matched to a gene. The germline V gene encodes CDR1 SGHDN and CDR2 FVKESK. This CDR3 is 15 amino acids long. The chain's CDR3 is CASSHGQGSVYEQYF. DNA for the CDR3: TGTGCCAGCAGCCATGGACAGGGTTCGGTGTACGAGCAGTACTTC.

This chain uses TRBV5-5 with TRBJ2-7; 9 bases match TRBD1. Trimming removed 3 bases from V and 3 bases from J; junction bases left unmatched: 4. Germline values: CDR1 SGHKS, CDR2 YYEKEE (reference sequence). This CDR3 is 14 amino acids long. CDR3 DNA: TGTGCCAGCAGCTCGGGACAGGGAGGCTACGAGCAGTACTTC. This gives the protein CASSSGQGGYEQYF.

The chain is built from TRBV4-2 and TRBJ2-2, with D perhaps matching TRBD1 (5 bases). Germline V gene data show CDR1 as LGHNA and CDR2 as YNFKEQ. V lost 0 bases and J lost 3, with 5 bases in between. There are 14 residues in the CDR3. DNA of the CDR3: TGTGCCAGCAGCCAAGAAGGGGACACCGGGGAGCTGTTTTTT. This codes for CASSQEGDTGELFF.

V gene TRBV28 combines with J gene TRBJ2-3, with 9 nucleotides matching TRBD1. The length of the CDR3 is 15 residues. CDR1 and CDR2 from the germline V gene are MDHEN and SYDVKM. V lost 5 bases to trimming and J lost 1 base; unmatched junction nucleotides: 4. Written as DNA, the CDR3 is TGTGCCAGCAGTATAGGACAGGGGCGCACAGATACGCAGTATTTT. Translated, it gives CASSIGQGRTDTQYF.

CDR3 in DNA: TGCAGAGCTGGAGACGAGGCAGGGTATGGCTACACCTTC. This encodes CRAGDEAGYGYTF. V gene TRBV29-1 combines with J gene TRBJ1-2, with D perhaps TRBD1 (5 bases). CDR3 length: 13 residues. Germline V lookup: CDR1 SQVTM, CDR2 ANQGSEA.

V and J are TRBV19 and TRBJ2-5; D is perhaps TRBD1 (6 bases). V lost 11 bases to trimming and J lost 2 bases, with 21 bases between them. The V gene's germline CDR1 is LNHDA and CDR2 SQIVND (reference sequence). This CDR3 contains 15 residues. DNA for the CDR3: TGTGCCTCATCCCCGGGACAATTTGCGCAAGAGACCCAGTACTTC. Protein product: CASSPGQFAQETQYF.

The chain employs TRBV5-1 and TRBJ2-3; 12 bases fit TRBD2. This CDR3 has 18 residues. Germline V lookup: CDR1 SGHRS, CDR2 YFSETQ. Losses at the gene ends were 4 bases for V and 2 bases for J; bases not matched to a gene: 11. The DNA of the CDR3 is TGCGCCAGCAGCCCCGCTAGCGGGGGGGCCTTCGTCACAGATACGCAGTATTTT. Its translation: CASSPASGGAFVTDTQYF.

V usage is TRBV5-1 and J usage is TRBJ1-1; a possible D gene is TRBD1 (6 bases). CDR1 SGHRS and CDR2 YFSETQ come from the germline V gene. The CDR3 has 14 residues. Trimming stripped 1 base from V and 5 bases from J, with 12 bases between. This chain's CDR3 is CASSLHRARTEAFF. For the CDR3, the DNA is TGCGCCAGCAGCTTGCACAGGGCGAGGACTGAAGCTTTCTTT.

The genes are TRBV11-2 and TRBJ2-7, with TRBD2 matching 7 bases. This CDR3 is 14 amino acids long. V gave up 4 bases and J gave up 1 base; unmatched junction bases: 4. Germline CDR1 SGHAT, CDR2 FQNNGV. The CDR3 protein is CASSSASGSYEQYF. CDR3 sequence (DNA): TGTGCCAGCAGCTCCGCTAGCGGTTCCTACGAGCAGTACTTC.

This chain joins TRBV11-2 and TRBJ2-5, with 10 bases that match TRBD2. This CDR3 has 16 amino acids. The germline V gene has CDR1 SGHAT and CDR2 FQNNGV. V shed 5 bases, J shed 4 bases, and the junction held 10 bases outside the gene matches. The CDR3 nucleotides are TGTGCCAGCAGCGGAGGACTAGCGGCCTGGGGAGAGACCCAGTACTTC. The encoded protein is CASSGGLAAWGETQYF.

The rearrangement links TRBV5-8 to TRBJ2-1; D perhaps matches TRBD2 (6 bases). The CDR3 length is 16 residues. Germline CDR1 reads SGHTS; CDR2 reads YDEGEE. The germline V and J ends were trimmed by 1 base and 2 bases, with 13 bases remaining between them. The CDR3 coding sequence is TGTGCCAGCAGCTTGAATTGGGACTTTCCCTACAATGAGCAGTTCTTC. It codes for CASSLNWDFPYNEQFF.

The chain recombines TRBV27 with TRBJ2-2; TRBD2 aligns across 8 bases. Per the germline V gene, CDR1 is MNHEY and CDR2 is SMNVEV (reference sequence). The CDR3 length is 15 residues. With V trimmed by 0 bases and J by 5 bases, 2 bases remained unmatched. The CDR3 reads CASSLSSGGTGELFF. The CDR3 coding sequence is TGTGCCAGCAGTTTATCCAGCGGGGGTACCGGGGAGCTGTTTTTT.

This chain joins TRBV3-1 (or the pseudogene TRBV3-2) and TRBJ1-2, with a weak D call TRBD1 (5 bases). CDR1 and CDR2 (germline): LGHDT, YNNKEL (reference sequence). The CDR3 has 14 residues. V was shortened by 8 bases and J by 1 base, with 14 bases between the two germline ends. CDR3 protein: CASSSPQGNYGYTF. The DNA of the CDR3 is TGTGCCAGCTCCTCCCCCCAGGGTAACTATGGCTACACCTTC.

This chain joins TRBV7-9 and TRBJ2-5; 12 bases agree with TRBD1. CDR1 SEHNR and CDR2 FQNEAQ come from the germline V gene (reference sequence). CDR3 length: 18 residues. Trimming removed 5 bases from V and 2 bases from J; junction bases left unmatched: 12. The CDR3 sequence: CASSLGTGGRMGQETQYF. The CDR3 DNA reads TGTGCCAGCAGCCTCGGGACAGGGGGCCGGATGGGACAAGAGACCCAGTACTTC.

This chain connects TRBV27 to TRBJ2-5; perhaps TRBD1 as D (6 bases). The CDR3 sequence is 14 residues long. Per germline, CDR1 MNHEY and CDR2 SMNVEV (reference sequence). V lost 8 bases and J 1 base, leaving 14 bases between the germline ends. CDR3 DNA sequence: TGTGCCAGCGCGACAGGCGCCCCCCAAGAGACCCAGTACTTC. Its protein product is CASATGAPQETQYF.

V usage is TRBV6-5 and J usage is TRBJ1-2, with D perhaps TRBD1 (6 bases). The CDR3 is made up of 14 amino acids. Germline loops: CDR1 MNHEY, CDR2 SVGAGI. Between the trimmed V and J ends, which lost 6 bases and 3 bases, there was a span of 14 bases. This chain's CDR3 is CASSQGMGHYGYTF. The CDR3 DNA sequence: TGTGCCAGCAGCCAGGGGATGGGGCACTATGGCTACACCTTC.

This rearrangement joins TRBV9 to TRBJ2-7, with 9 bases that match TRBD2. Germline CDR1 SGDLS, CDR2 YYNGEE. The CDR3 has 15 residues. V lost 0 bases to trimming and J lost 3 bases; unmatched junction nucleotides: 4. CDR3 protein: CASSVASGVSYEQYF. In nucleotides, the CDR3 is TGTGCCAGCAGCGTAGCTAGCGGGGTGAGCTACGAGCAGTACTTC.

This clone was observed a single time. This rearrangement joins TRBV19 to TRBJ2-3; 9 nucleotides match TRBD2. Unmatched junction bases numbered 5, after V lost 5 bases and J lost 2 bases. The CDR3 totals 15 residues. Germline loops: CDR1 LNHDA, CDR2 SQIVND (reference sequence). CDR3 nucleotide sequence: TGTGCCAGTAGTTATGCTAGCGGGATCACAGATACGCAGTATTTT. Translating it yields CASSYASGITDTQYF.

This clone was found a few times. The gene calls are TRBV21-1 and TRBJ1-3; whether TRBD1, the table's D call, matches the DNA was not checked. TRBV21-1 is flagged as a pseudogene. This CDR3 has 12 amino acids. The CDR3 sequence: CARTGAGNTIYF. CDR3 nucleotides: TGTGCCAGAACAGGGGCAGGAAACACCATATATTTT.

CDR3 in DNA: TGTGCCAGCAGCTACGGGACAGGGAGCACAGATACGCAGTATTTT. Translated: CASSYGTGSTDTQYF. The V gene is TRBV7-2, the J gene TRBJ2-3, with 9 bases fitting TRBD1. This CDR3 is 15 amino acids long. The trim removed 4 bases at V and 0 bases at J, leaving 2 bases unmatched. Germline V lookup: CDR1 SGHTA, CDR2 FQGNSA.

The chain combines TRBV5-1 with TRBJ1-1; no definite D call. Germline V lookup: CDR1 SGHRS, CDR2 YFSETQ. Trimming removed 3 bases from V and 0 bases from J, with 12 bases in between. This CDR3 is built from 15 residues. The CDR3 DNA reads as TGCGCCAGCAGCTCACCCAGTGCTTTGAACACTGAAGCTTTCTTT. Its translation is CASSSPSALNTEAFF.

The chain is built from TRBV27 and TRBJ2-7, with D possibly TRBD2 on 6 matching bases. The V end was cut by 1 base, the J end by 1 base, with 20 bases between. This CDR3 contains 18 residues. Germline CDR1 MNHEY, CDR2 SMNVEV (reference sequence). CDR3 nucleotide sequence: TGTGCCAGCAGTTTATTGGGCGGAGGGGCGATTCAGTCCTACGAGCAGTACTTC. Translated: CASSLLGGGAIQSYEQYF.

The chain is built from TRBV7-2 and TRBJ1-1, with 9 bases matching TRBD1. The CDR3 length is 11 residues. Germline CDR1 and CDR2: SGHTA and FQGNSA. V lost 4 bases and J lost 14; bases outside the gene matches: 5. The CDR3 DNA is TGTGCCAGCAGCTCCGGGACAGGGCGGTTCTTT. It yields the protein CASSSGTGRFF.

CDR3 sequence reads: CASSLEGGTDTQYF. The CDR3 DNA sequence: TGTGCCAGCAGCTTAGAGGGGGGGACAGATACGCAGTATTTT. The V gene is TRBV11-3, the J gene TRBJ2-3, with TRBD2 matching 7 bases. The junction had 0 bases not matched to a gene; V was cut back by 0 bases and J by 3 bases. Germline V gives CDR1 SGHNT, CDR2 YENEEA. This CDR3 has 14 residues.

The rearrangement joins TRBV3-1 (or the pseudogene TRBV3-2) to TRBJ1-5, with 9 positions matching TRBD1. This CDR3 spans 14 amino acids. Germline V CDR1 and CDR2: LGHDT, YNNKEL (reference sequence). V lost 4 bases, J lost 5 bases, and 3 bases stayed unmatched. CDR3 sequence (DNA): TGTGCCAGCAGCCTCCGGGACAGGGATCAGCCCCAGCATTTT. Translation gives CASSLRDRDQPQHF.

The rearrangement uses TRBV19 and TRBJ1-5; D is possibly TRBD1 (5 bases). V lost 3 bases and J 5 bases, leaving 17 bases between the germline ends. The CDR3 extends over 16 amino acids. Germline V gives CDR1 LNHDA, CDR2 SQIVND (reference sequence). The chain's CDR3 is CASSISGREGDQPQHF. The CDR3 DNA reads as TGTGCCAGTAGTATTAGCGGCAGGGAGGGCGATCAGCCCCAGCATTTT.

The chain joins TRBV11-3 to TRBJ2-1, with 9 bases that match TRBD2. This CDR3 is built from 16 residues. The V and J ends lost 0 bases and 4 bases, in that order; junction bases with no gene match: 4. In germline, CDR1 is SGHNT, CDR2 YENEEA. The CDR3 spells CASSLDAAGGYNEQFF. DNA of the CDR3: TGTGCCAGCAGCTTAGATGCAGCGGGGGGTTACAATGAGCAGTTCTTC.